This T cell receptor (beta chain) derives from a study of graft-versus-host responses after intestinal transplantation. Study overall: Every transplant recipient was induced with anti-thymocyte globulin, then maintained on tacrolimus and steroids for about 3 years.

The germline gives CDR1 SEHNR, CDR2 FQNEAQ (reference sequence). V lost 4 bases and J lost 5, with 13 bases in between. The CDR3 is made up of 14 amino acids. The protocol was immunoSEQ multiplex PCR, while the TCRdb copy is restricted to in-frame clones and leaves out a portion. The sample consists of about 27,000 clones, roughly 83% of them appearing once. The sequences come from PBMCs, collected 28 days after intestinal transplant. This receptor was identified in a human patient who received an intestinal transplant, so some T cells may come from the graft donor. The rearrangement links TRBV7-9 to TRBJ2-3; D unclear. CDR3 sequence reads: CASSSLTVGDTQYF. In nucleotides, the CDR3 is TGTGCCAGCAGCTCGCTGACTGTCGGAGATACGCAGTATTTT.